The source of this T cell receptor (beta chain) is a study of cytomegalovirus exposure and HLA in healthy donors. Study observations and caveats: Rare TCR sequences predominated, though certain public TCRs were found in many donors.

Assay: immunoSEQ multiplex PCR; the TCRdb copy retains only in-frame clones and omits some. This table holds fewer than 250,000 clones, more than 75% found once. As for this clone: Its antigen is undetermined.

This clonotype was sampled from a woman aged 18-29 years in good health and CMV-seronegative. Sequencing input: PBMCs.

The CDR3: CASSRPTGSGYEQYF. The CDR3 bases are TGCGCCAGCAGTCGCCCGACAGGGTCGGGATACGAGCAGTACTTC. The rearrangement joins TRBV23-1 to TRBJ2-7; 7 bases are a match to TRBD1. TRBV23-1 is reported as an ORF; its role is uncertain. This CDR3 is 15 amino acids long. With V trimmed by 4 bases and J by 4 bases, 10 bases remained unmatched.